The T cell receptor beta chain described here comes from a study of shared clonotypes between healthy human individuals. As for this clone: The sample carries other DNA sequences with the same CDR3.

Libraries were prepared by immunoSEQ multiplex PCR; TCRdb keeps only in-frame clonotypes and omits some of them. The repertoire includes about 680,000 clones, 92% of them detected once, and approximately 24% sits in the top ten. The CDR3 spans 15 residues. J gave up 5 bases and V 1 base, and 4 bases lay outside the gene matches. Germline V gene sequence: CDR1 MNHEY, CDR2 SMNVEV (reference sequence). CD45RO-negative CD8 cells positively selected for CCR7 made up the naive population, which excluded terminally differentiated effector memory CD45RA+ cells. The study enrolled healthy HIV-negative adults without recent acute infections or vaccinations as donors.

This TCR was sampled from a man aged 25-40 years in good health. Sequencing input: naive CD8+ T cells sorted from blood. The chain recombines TRBV27 with TRBJ2-1, with TRBD2 identical over 8 bases. This chain's CDR3 is CASSLLAGGDNEQFF. CDR3 DNA: TGTGCCAGCAGTTTATTGGCGGGAGGAGACAATGAGCAGTTCTTC.